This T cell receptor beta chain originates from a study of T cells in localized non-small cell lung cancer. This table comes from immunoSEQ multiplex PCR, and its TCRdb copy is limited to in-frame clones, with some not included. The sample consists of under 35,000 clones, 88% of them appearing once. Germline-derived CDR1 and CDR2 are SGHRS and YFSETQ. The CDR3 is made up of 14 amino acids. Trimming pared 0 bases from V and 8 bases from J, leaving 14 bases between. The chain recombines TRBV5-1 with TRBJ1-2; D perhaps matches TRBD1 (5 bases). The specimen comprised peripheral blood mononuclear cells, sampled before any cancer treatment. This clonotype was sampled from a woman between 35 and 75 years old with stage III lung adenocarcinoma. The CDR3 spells CASSLAQGVEGYTF. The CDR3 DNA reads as TGCGCCAGCAGCTTGGCCCAGGGAGTAGAGGGCTACACCTTC. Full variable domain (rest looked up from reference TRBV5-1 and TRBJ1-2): KAGVTQTPRYLIKTRGQQVTLSCSPISGHRSVSWYQQTPGQGLQFLFEYFSETQRNKGNFPGRFSGRQFSNSRSEMNVSTLELGDSALYLCASSLAQGVEGYTFGSGTRLTVV.